This T cell receptor (beta chain) was sequenced in a study of cytomegalovirus exposure and HLA in healthy donors. Study-wide points: High sensitivity and specificity were reportedly achieved when the classifier diagnosed cytomegalovirus status. Among the CMV-associated chains, a few were confirmed in vitro as specific for CMV antigens.

The PCR employed 60 Vbeta primers together with 13 Jbeta primers. Sequencing was performed with immunoSEQ multiplex PCR; in TCRdb, only in-frame clones are kept and a portion is missing. The sample includes approximately 130,000 clones, around 83% of them seen just once. Points on this clone: Antigen: not known.

These donors, healthy bone marrow donors, were studied. This CDR3 is built from 16 residues. Germline-derived CDR1 and CDR2 are SGHDT and YYEEEE. The origin of this receptor is a woman in her twenties or thirties in good health and CMV-seropositive. Sequencing used PBMCs. The V and J genes are TRBV5-6 and TRBJ2-5, with D perhaps TRBD2 (7 bases). The last part of the DNA fits TRBJ2-7 better; the J call may be wrong. The CDR3 region has the DNA TGTGCCAGCAGCCCCCTTGGCGGGGGCCTCTCCTACGAGCAGTACTTC. This gives the protein CASSPLGGGLSYEQYF.